This T cell receptor (beta chain) was sequenced for a study of blood T cell repertoires in COVID-19. On the study more broadly: Samples representing acute and convalescent COVID-19 were sourced from the United States, Italy and Spain. Sources were T cells, B-cell-depleted T cells, or PBMCs; the material itself was cDNA or gDNA.

The authors' processing: Reference gene primers were amplified, and this amplification served to estimate nucleated cell counts. TCRdb's table, derived via immunoSEQ multiplex PCR, lists solely in-frame clones and lacks some. V, J and clone size derive from that table, while D and trimming were established from the DNA sequence. The table has some 60,000 clones, 85% to 90% seen once; the top ten hold about 4.9%. Germline assignment: CDR1 SGHKS and CDR2 YYEKEE (reference sequence). The V and J ends lost 0 bases and 9 bases, in that order; junction bases with no gene match: 15. The CDR3 is 19 residues long.

The rearrangement uses TRBV5-5 and TRBJ2-6, with TRBD1 identical over 10 bases. The receptor's source is a man aged 55 to 70 with acute or convalescent COVID-19. Material for sequencing was peripheral blood. CDR3 nucleotides: TGTGCCAGCAGCTTGGTGTTGTGGGACAGGGGAATCAACGGCAACGTCCTGACTTTC. Translation gives CASSLVLWDRGINGNVLTF.